This record looks at one T cell receptor (beta chain) sequence and its context. This sample is part of a study of regulatory T cells in long-lasting Graves disease. Libraries of TCR beta came from iRepertoire HTBI primers plus Arm-PCR of CDR3 regions. Each CDR3 protein gets one entry after TCRdb re-called the multiplex PCR reads with MiXCR. The table has hundreds of thousands of distinct CDR3 sequences, roughly a fifth seen once; the top ten hold around 7%. CDR3 length: 14 amino acids. Trimming removed 4 bases at V and 5 bases at J, with 16 bases between. Time point reported: persistent/refractory GD, antithyroid drugs over 5 years with positive TRAb. PBMC-derived RNA was used for the TCR library.

The sequence was collected from a female donor with Graves disease. The source material was peripheral blood mononuclear cells (PBMCs), sampled when the disease was refractory, from a patient treated with antithyroid drugs. The chain is built from TRBV5-7 and TRBJ2-7, with TRBD1 as a possible D gene (6 bases). TRBV5-7 counts as an open reading frame of uncertain function. The CDR3 DNA reads TGTGCCAGCAGCCTTGATCCAGAGGGGGACGAGCAGTACTTC. Amino acids: CASSLDPEGDEQYF.